Below, 29 T cell receptor beta chains from the same sample are listed, as sequenced in a study of immune cell composition in non-small cell lung cancer. Assay used: immunoSEQ multiplex PCR; TCRdb lists only in-frame clones, some missing. The table shows 14,000 to 15,000 clones, with about 69% occurring only once. The specimen sequenced was lung tumor tissue. The source of these receptors is a human donor with non-small cell lung cancer.

The chain links TRBV7-6 to TRBJ2-3; D may be TRBD1 (5 bases). Trimming shortened V by 1 base and J by 4 bases, and 9 bases separated the two germline ends. The CDR3 spans 14 residues. Per germline, CDR1 SGHVS and CDR2 FNYEAQ. Here the CDR3 reads CASSLGGDPDTQYF. For the CDR3, the DNA is TGTGCCAGCAGCTTAGGGGGCGATCCAGATACGCAGTATTTT.

The rearrangement links TRBV5-1 to TRBJ2-3, with D possibly TRBD2 on 5 matching bases. Trimming removed 2 bases at V and 5 bases at J, with 21 bases between. CDR3 length: 17 amino acids. Germline V gene sequence: CDR1 SGHRS, CDR2 YFSETQ. The CDR3 sequence is CASSFEGSPTVGDTQYF. In DNA, the CDR3 is TGCGCCAGCAGCTTTGAGGGTAGCCCTACCGTGGGAGATACGCAGTATTTT.

The rearrangement uses TRBV5-1 and TRBJ2-7; tentative D call: TRBD1 (5 bases). CDR3 length equals 13 residues. Germline V gene lookup returns CDR1 SGHRS and CDR2 YFSETQ. Deletions cut 1 base from V and 7 bases from J, with 12 bases between. The CDR3 region has the DNA TGCGCCAGCAGCTTGCAAGGGGTGGGGGAGCAGTACTTC. Its translation is CASSLQGVGEQYF.

The V and J genes are TRBV6-5 and TRBJ1-6, with D uncertain. Trimming took 6 bases from V and 9 from J, leaving 12 bases between them. Germline assignment: CDR1 MNHEY and CDR2 SVGAGI. CDR3 length equals 13 residues. CDR3 DNA sequence: TGTGCCAGCAGGGCCCTTCGGAGTTCACCCCTCCACTTT. The encoded protein is CASRALRSSPLHF.

The chain has TRBV25-1 and TRBJ1-2; D not certain. The germline V gene encodes CDR1 MGHDK and CDR2 SYGVNS. The CDR3 is 16 amino acids. V was pared by 3 bases and J by 7 bases, with 21 bases between. CDR3 DNA: TGTGCCAGCAGTGAGGCCCCGACCCACGGGGTAGGTGGCTACACCTTC. Its protein is CASSEAPTHGVGGYTF.

V is TRBV5-5 and J is TRBJ1-2; 7 nucleotides line up with TRBD1. Germline V gene sequence: CDR1 SGHKS, CDR2 YYEKEE (reference sequence). After removal of 0 bases from V and 8 bases from J, the junction contained 7 bases not matched to a gene. The CDR3 runs to 14 residues. The CDR3 is CASSLVGGRAGYTF. The CDR3 DNA reads TGTGCCAGCAGCTTGGTAGGGGGCAGGGCAGGCTACACCTTC. Combining the CDR3 with reference TRBV5-5 and TRBJ1-2 gives the whole variable domain DAGVTQSPTHLIKTRGQQVTLRCSPISGHKSVSWYQQVLGQGPQFIFQYYEKEERGRGNFPDRFSARQFPNYSSELNVNALLLGDSALYLCASSLVGGRAGYTFGSGTRLTVV.

The genes are TRBV10-3 and TRBJ2-7, with TRBD1 matching 10 bases. Trimming took 2 bases from V and 2 from J; bases not matched to a gene: 3. The CDR3 extends over 15 amino acids. The V gene's germline CDR1 is ENHRY and CDR2 SYGVKD. The CDR3 is CAISEGTGDPYEQYF. The CDR3, as DNA: TGTGCCATCAGTGAGGGGACAGGGGATCCCTACGAGCAGTACTTC.

The J gene is TRBJ2-1, the V gene TRBV7-2, with 9 positions matching TRBD2. The CDR3 runs 16 residues. Germline V gene sequence: CDR1 SGHTA, CDR2 FQGNSA. J lost 1 base, V lost 5 bases, and 6 bases had no gene match. As DNA, the CDR3 is TGTGCCAGCAGCCCGGCAGCGGGGGGATCCTACAATGAGCAGTTCTTC. It yields the protein CASSPAAGGSYNEQFF.

The genes are TRBV6-6 and TRBJ2-2; 8 bases map to TRBD2. Germline V gene lookup returns CDR1 MNHNY and CDR2 SVGAGI (reference sequence). V dropped 2 bases and J dropped 2; count of bases not matched to a gene: 4. CDR3 length equals 16 residues. The CDR3 bases are TGTGCCAGCAGTTACCCGGGGGGGGGTAACACCGGGGAGCTGTTTTTT. Translated, it gives CASSYPGGGNTGELFF.

The chain carries TRBV15 and TRBJ1-1; 7 nucleotides line up with TRBD1. J lost 1 base, V lost 5 bases, and 1 base had no gene match. There are 13 residues in the CDR3. Per germline, CDR1 LNHNV and CDR2 YYDKDF (reference sequence). The CDR3 coding sequence is TGTGCCACCAGCCGGGACAGGAACACTGAAGCTTTCTTT. Protein product: CATSRDRNTEAFF.

J is TRBJ2-3 and V is TRBV7-3; 9 bases agree with TRBD2. Germline V CDR1 and CDR2: SGHTA, FQGTGA. Unmatched junction bases numbered 9, after V lost 1 base and J lost 1 base. The CDR3 has 18 amino acids. The CDR3 bases are TGTGCCAGCAGCTTAATCGGCGGCAGCGGGGGGCGCACAGATACGCAGTATTTT. It is translated as CASSLIGGSGGRTDTQYF.

The CDR3 sequence: CASSVTVTEAFF. DNA for the CDR3: TGCGCCAGCAGCGTGACAGTCACTGAAGCTTTCTTT. The chain couples TRBV5-1 to TRBJ1-1; a weak D match, TRBD1 (5 bases). V lost 4 bases and J lost 4, with 8 bases in between. The length of the CDR3 is 12 residues. Germline V gene data show CDR1 as SGHRS and CDR2 as YFSETQ. Using reference TRBV5-1 and TRBJ1-1 for the parts outside the CDR3, the full variable domain is KAGVTQTPRYLIKTRGQQVTLSCSPISGHRSVSWYQQTPGQGLQFLFEYFSETQRNKGNFPGRFSGRQFSNSRSEMNVSTLELGDSALYLCASSVTVTEAFFGQGTRLTVV.

The chain employs TRBV5-4 and TRBJ2-5; 7 bases align to TRBD1. This CDR3 spans 14 amino acids. Germline values: CDR1 SGHNT, CDR2 YYREEE (reference sequence). V lost 3 bases and J lost 5; bases outside the gene matches: 7. CDR3 region: CASSWTQQGETQYF. CDR3 DNA sequence: TGTGCCAGCAGCTGGACTCAACAGGGGGAGACCCAGTACTTC.

This rearrangement joins TRBV6-6 to TRBJ1-4; D not resolved. The CDR3 covers 14 residues. The V gene's germline CDR1 is MNHNY and CDR2 SVGAGI (reference sequence). Trimming took off 3 bases at V and 3 bases at J, with 8 bases between the two ends. The CDR3 DNA is TGTGCCAGCAGTTATACCGGGGCTAATGAAAAACTGTTTTTT. Encoded protein: CASSYTGANEKLFF.

This chain links TRBV6-5 with TRBJ1-1, with a possible D match to TRBD1 (6 bases). The CDR3 has 14 amino acids. V lost 8 bases to trimming and J lost 1 base, with 14 bases between them. Germline lookup yields CDR1 MNHEY and CDR2 SVGAGI. CDR3 bases: TGTGCCAGCTACCCTATCAGGGGGAACACTGAAGCTTTCTTT. Translated, it gives CASYPIRGNTEAFF.

The gene calls are TRBV18 and TRBJ1-5, with TRBD1 as a possible D gene (5 bases). Trimming stripped 1 base from V and 1 base from J, with 8 bases between. Germline lookup yields CDR1 KGHSH and CDR2 LQKENI. This CDR3 has 15 amino acids. CDR3 residues: CASSPLSGSNQPQHF. In DNA form, the CDR3 reads TGTGCCAGCTCACCACTGTCAGGGAGCAATCAGCCCCAGCATTTT.

The V and J genes are TRBV30 and TRBJ1-1; weak D call: TRBD1 (6 bases). Germline CDR1 is GTSNPN and CDR2 is SVGIG (reference sequence). The CDR3 is 13 amino acids. Trimming removed 4 bases at V and 4 bases at J, with 13 bases between. The CDR3 protein is CAWTHGRGTEAFF. In DNA form, the CDR3 reads TGTGCCTGGACCCACGGCAGGGGCACTGAAGCTTTCTTT. Filled out from reference TRBV30 and TRBJ1-1, the complete variable domain reads SQTIHQWPATLVQPVGSPLSLECTVEGTSNPNLYWYRQAAGRGLQLLFYSVGIGQISSEVPQNLSASRPQDRQFILSSKKLLLSDSGFYLCAWTHGRGTEAFFGQGTRLTVV.

The chain has TRBV7-9 and TRBJ1-1, with D possibly being TRBD1 (5 bases). V lost 1 base and J 8 bases, leaving 17 bases between the germline ends. Looked up from germline, CDR1 is SEHNR and CDR2 is FQNEAQ (reference sequence). The CDR3 contains 15 residues. CDR3 sequence (DNA): TGTGCCAGCAGCTTAGACGCGGGGGGGGTTCCCGAAGCTTTCTTT. Translated, it gives CASSLDAGGVPEAFF.

This clone was picked up a small number of times. V and J are TRBV11-2 and TRBJ1-1; 7 nucleotides align to TRBD1. Unmatched junction bases numbered 6, after V lost 2 bases and J lost 12 bases. The CDR3 is 12 residues long. In germline, CDR1 is SGHAT, CDR2 FQNNGV. The CDR3 reads CASSLSQGGTFF. CDR3 DNA sequence: TGTGCCAGCAGCTTATCCCAGGGGGGAACTTTCTTT.

The V and J genes are TRBV27 and TRBJ2-1; D remains unclear. Germline V CDR1 and CDR2: MNHEY, SMNVEV (reference sequence). This CDR3 is built from 12 residues. Trimming removed 5 bases from V and 7 bases from J, with 9 bases in between. CDR3 nucleotides: TGTGCCAGCAGTACCCAGTGGAATGAGCAGTTCTTC. Its translation is CASSTQWNEQFF.

The V call is TRBV15, the J call TRBJ2-7; weak D call: TRBD2 (6 bases). CDR1 LNHNV and CDR2 YYDKDF come from the germline V gene (reference sequence). V lost 3 bases and J lost 3, with 21 bases in between. This CDR3 spans 17 amino acids. The CDR3 protein is CATSRNAPGARNYEQYF. CDR3 bases: TGTGCCACCAGCAGGAATGCCCCGGGAGCCCGAAACTACGAGCAGTACTTC.

The gene calls are TRBV4-3 and TRBJ2-3, with D tentatively TRBD2 (5 bases). The CDR3 has 21 amino acids. From germline, CDR1 is LGHNA and CDR2 YSLEER. V was pared by 2 bases and J by 2 bases, with 29 bases between. This chain's CDR3 is CASSQRSSMVEASGITDTQYF. The CDR3, as DNA: TGCGCCAGCAGCCAAAGGTCGTCCATGGTAGAGGCGAGCGGCATCACAGATACGCAGTATTTT.

The rearrangement uses TRBV19 and TRBJ2-5; a weak D match, TRBD2 (7 bases). The CDR3 is 14 residues long. Germline V CDR1 and CDR2: LNHDA, SQIVND (reference sequence). Trimming removed 5 bases from V and 2 bases from J, with 12 bases in between. The CDR3 bases are TGTGCCAGTAGTGAGGGGGGGGGACAAGAGACCCAGTACTTC. Its protein product is CASSEGGGQETQYF.

The rearrangement joins TRBV7-8 to TRBJ2-7, with TRBD2 matching over 10 bases. With V trimmed by 5 bases and J by 4 bases, 8 bases remained unmatched. CDR1 is SGHVS and CDR2 is FQNEAQ in the germline V gene. The CDR3 contains 15 residues. DNA for the CDR3: TGTGCCAGCAGCAAACGGACTAGCGGAGTATACGAGCAGTACTTC. Encoded protein: CASSKRTSGVYEQYF.

The rearrangement links TRBV4-2 to TRBJ1-1, with 10 nucleotides matching TRBD1. The CDR3 extends over 15 amino acids. After removal of 4 bases from V and 5 bases from J, the junction contained 7 bases not matched to a gene. CDR1 and CDR2 from the germline V gene are LGHNA and YNFKEQ. As DNA, the CDR3 is TGTGCCAGCAGCCCGATGACAGGGGGCGGGACTGAAGCTTTCTTT. Translating it yields CASSPMTGGGTEAFF.

J is TRBJ1-1 and V is TRBV9, with D perhaps matching TRBD1 (5 bases). Germline assignment: CDR1 SGDLS and CDR2 YYNGEE. This CDR3 is 16 amino acids long. V gave up 1 base and J gave up 6 bases, with 19 bases separating them. The CDR3 nucleotides read TGTGCCAGCAGCGTAAACCCCACAGGTTTCGGCGCTGAAGCTTTCTTT. Its translation is CASSVNPTGFGAEAFF.

The J gene is TRBJ1-5, the V gene TRBV10-3; D unresolved. The CDR3 has 14 amino acids. V was pared by 8 bases and J by 0 bases, with 11 bases between. CDR1 is ENHRY and CDR2 is SYGVKD in the germline V gene. The CDR3 here is CAIAGINSNQPQHF. CDR3 DNA: TGTGCCATCGCCGGGATTAATAGCAATCAGCCCCAGCATTTT.

This clone came up a few times. J is TRBJ1-5 and V is TRBV7-2; D is unresolved. The germline V gene has CDR1 SGHTA and CDR2 FQGNSA. CDR3 length: 13 residues. The V end was cut by 3 bases, the J end by 5 bases, with 8 bases between. Here the CDR3 reads CASSFPGYQPQHF. CDR3 in DNA: TGTGCCAGCAGCTTCCCCGGTTATCAGCCCCAGCATTTT.

V is TRBV29-1 and J is TRBJ1-2; D might be TRBD1 (6 bases). Germline V CDR1 and CDR2: SQVTM, ANQGSEA. V lost 6 bases and J lost 12, with 26 bases in between. This CDR3 contains 14 residues. CDR3 nucleotides: TGCAGCGTGAACCTTTGGGGGCTAGGAGAGGGGGACACCTTC. As protein: CSVNLWGLGEGDTF.